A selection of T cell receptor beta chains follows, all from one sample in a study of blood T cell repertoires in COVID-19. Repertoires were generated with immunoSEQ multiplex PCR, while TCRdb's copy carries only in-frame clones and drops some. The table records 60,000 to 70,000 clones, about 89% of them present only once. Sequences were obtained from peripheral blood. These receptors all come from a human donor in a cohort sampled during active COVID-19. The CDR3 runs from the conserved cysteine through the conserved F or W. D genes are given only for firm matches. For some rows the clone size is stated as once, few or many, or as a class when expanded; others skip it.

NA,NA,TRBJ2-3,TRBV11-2,TGTGCCAGCAGCTTAACGAGCTACACAGATACGCAGTATTTT,CASSLTSYTDTQYF
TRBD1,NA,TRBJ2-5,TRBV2,TGTGCCAGCAAGGGAGGACCCGGGACAGGGGGAGAGACCCAGTACTTC,CASKGGPGTGGETQYF
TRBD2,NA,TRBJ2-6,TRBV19,TGTGCCAGTATCCCCCATGGGCGGGAGGGCCTGGCTGGGGCCAACGTCCTGACTTTC,CASIPHGREGLAGANVLTF
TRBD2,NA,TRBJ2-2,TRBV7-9,TGTGCCAGCAGCTTAGAATCTAGCGGGGGCACCGGGGAGCTGTTTTTT,CASSLESSGGTGELFF
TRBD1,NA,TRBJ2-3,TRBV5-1,TGCGCCAGCAGCTTGACCCCCCAGGGGGTCACAGATACGCAGTATTTT,CASSLTPQGVTDTQYF
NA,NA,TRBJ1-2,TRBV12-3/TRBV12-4,TGTGCCAGCGCTACGGGAGTGTCTGGCTACACCTTC,CASATGVSGYTF
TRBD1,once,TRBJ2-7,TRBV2,TGTGCCAGCCGGCCAGGGGGCCCCTACGAGCAGTACTTC,CASRPGGPYEQYF
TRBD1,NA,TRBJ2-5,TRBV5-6,TGTGCCAGCAGCCCGGGACAGGAGGCGACCCAGTACTTC,CASSPGQEATQYF
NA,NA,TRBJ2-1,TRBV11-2,TGTGCCAGCAGCCCCCTGGGCCCCTACAATGAGCAGTTCTTC,CASSPLGPYNEQFF
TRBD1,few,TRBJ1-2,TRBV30,TGTGCCTGGAGTAGGACAGGGTGGTTGGTAGACTATGGCTACACCTTC,CAWSRTGWLVDYGYTF
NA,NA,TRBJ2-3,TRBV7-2,TGTGCCAGCAGCTCGGGGGTCCTGAGGGATACGCAGTATTTT,CASSSGVLRDTQYF
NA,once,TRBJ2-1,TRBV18,TGTGCCAGCTCACCAAGACAGTCCAATGAGCAGTTCTTC,CASSPRQSNEQFF
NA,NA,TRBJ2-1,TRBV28,TGTGCCAGCAGTTTACTACCCCGGGGGCAGTTCTTC,CASSLLPRGQFF
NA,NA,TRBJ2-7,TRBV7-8,TGTGCCAGCAGCTCGAGTACAGGGTTTGGCGAGCAGTACTTC,CASSSSTGFGEQYF
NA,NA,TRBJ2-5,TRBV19,TGTGCCAGTAGTATTTCCCAGTCCCACCTTCAAGAGACCCAGTACTTC,CASSISQSHLQETQYF
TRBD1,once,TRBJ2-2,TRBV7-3,TGTGCCAGCAGCTTAACCGGGACAGGAGGCACCGGGGAGCTGTTTTTT,CASSLTGTGGTGELFF
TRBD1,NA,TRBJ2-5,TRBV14,TGTGCCAGCAGCCAGGACAGGGGCCAAGAGACCCAGTACTTC,CASSQDRGQETQYF
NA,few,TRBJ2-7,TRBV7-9,TGTGCCAGCAGCGACGGAACTAGTTCCTACGAGCAGTACTTC,CASSDGTSSYEQYF
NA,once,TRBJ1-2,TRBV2,TGTGCCAGCAGTGAAGCTCGCCAGGCAAACTATGGCTACACCTTC,CASSEARQANYGYTF
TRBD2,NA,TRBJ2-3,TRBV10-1,TGCGCCAGCAGTGAAGGGACTAGCGGGGGGTTCACAGATACGCAGTATTTT,CASSEGTSGGFTDTQYF
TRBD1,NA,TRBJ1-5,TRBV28,TGTGCCAGCAGTTCCAGGGGGCGCGAGCAGCCCCAGCATTTT,CASSSRGREQPQHF
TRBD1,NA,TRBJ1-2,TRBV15,TGTGCCACCAGCAGCGCTCGCGGGACAGGGTTTGGATCCTATGGCTACACCTTC,CATSSARGTGFGSYGYTF
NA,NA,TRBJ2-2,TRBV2,TGTGCCAACCACCAGGTTTCGGACGGGGAGCTGTTTTTT,CANHQVSDGELFF
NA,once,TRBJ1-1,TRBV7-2,TGTGCCAGCAGCTTCGGCGGACTGATGAACACTGAAGCTTTCTTT,CASSFGGLMNTEAFF
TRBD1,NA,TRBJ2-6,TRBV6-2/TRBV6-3,TGTGCCAGCAGTTACCAAACAGGGGCTGGGGCCAACGTCCTGACTTTC,CASSYQTGAGANVLTF
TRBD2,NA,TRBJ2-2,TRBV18,TGTGCCAGCTCACCTATCAGCGGGGGCCCCACCCCTAACACCGGGGAGCTGTTTTTT,CASSPISGGPTPNTGELFF
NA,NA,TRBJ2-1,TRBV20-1,TGCAGTGCTAGTAACGGGGATTACAATGAGCAGTTCTTC,CSASNGDYNEQFF
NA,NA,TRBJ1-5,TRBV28,TGTGCCAGCAGTTTAACCAGGAATCAGCCCCAGCATTTT,CASSLTRNQPQHF
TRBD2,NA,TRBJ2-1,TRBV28,TGTGCCAGCAGTTTACGGTCTAGCGGGGATTCCTACAATGAGCAGTTCTTC,CASSLRSSGDSYNEQFF
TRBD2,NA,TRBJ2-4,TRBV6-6,TGTGCCAGCAGTCCGACTAGCGGGAGTTCGGCCAAAAACATTCAGTACTTC,CASSPTSGSSAKNIQYF
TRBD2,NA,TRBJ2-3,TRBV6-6,TGTGCCAGCAGGGGCGGCGGCGGGAGTGGAACAGATACGCAGTATTTT,CASRGGGGSGTDTQYF
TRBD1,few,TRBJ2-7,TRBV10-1,TGCGCCAGCAGCCCACAGGGGCAGGCCTACGAGCAGTACTTC,CASSPQGQAYEQYF
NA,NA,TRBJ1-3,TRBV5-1,TGCGCCAGCAGCTTGGACCGGTACTCTGGAAACACCATATATTTT,CASSLDRYSGNTIYF